This T cell receptor beta chain comes out of a study of blood T cell repertoires in COVID-19. On the study more broadly: Sample material is recorded as cDNA or gDNA derived from T cells, B-cell-depleted T cells, or PBMCs.

In assigning cohorts, the study relied on participant-reported clinical history. Germline V gene lookup returns CDR1 KGHSH and CDR2 LQKENI. The CDR3 contains 14 residues. V shed 3 bases, J shed 3 bases, and the junction held 5 bases outside the gene matches. Source study methods: The authors estimated nucleated cell counts from reference gene primer amplification. Some clones are missing from TCRdb's copy, which holds only in-frame ones; the method was immunoSEQ multiplex PCR. For V, J and clone size, that table is used; D and trimming come from the DNA. The repertoire includes about 160,000 clones, under 90% of them detected once, and roughly 3.5% sits in the top ten.

Sequencing was done on a sample of PBMCs or T cells enriched from blood (not recorded which). The sequence was collected from a woman aged 60-70 years who had recovered from COVID-19. The gene calls are TRBV18 and TRBJ2-7; 7 positions match TRBD1. The CDR3 here is CASSPPGQLYEQYF. The CDR3 region has the DNA TGTGCCAGCTCACCCCCGGGACAGCTCTACGAGCAGTACTTC.